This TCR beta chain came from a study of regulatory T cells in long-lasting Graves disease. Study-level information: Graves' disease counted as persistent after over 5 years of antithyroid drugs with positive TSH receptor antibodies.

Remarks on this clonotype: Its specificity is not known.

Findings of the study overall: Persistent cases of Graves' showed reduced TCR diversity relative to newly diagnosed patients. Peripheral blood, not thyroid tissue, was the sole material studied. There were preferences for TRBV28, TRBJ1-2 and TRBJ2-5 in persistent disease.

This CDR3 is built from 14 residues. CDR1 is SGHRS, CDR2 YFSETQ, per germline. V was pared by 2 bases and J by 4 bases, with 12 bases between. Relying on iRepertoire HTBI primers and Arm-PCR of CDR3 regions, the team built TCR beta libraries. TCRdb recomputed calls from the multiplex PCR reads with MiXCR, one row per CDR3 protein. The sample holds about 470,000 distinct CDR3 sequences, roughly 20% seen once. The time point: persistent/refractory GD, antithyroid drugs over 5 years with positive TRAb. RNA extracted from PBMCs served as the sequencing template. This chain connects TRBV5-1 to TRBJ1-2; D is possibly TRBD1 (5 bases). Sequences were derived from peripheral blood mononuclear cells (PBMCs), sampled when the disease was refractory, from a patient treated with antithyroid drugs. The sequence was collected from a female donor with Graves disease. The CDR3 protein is CASSLFTGGYGYTF. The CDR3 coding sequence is TGCGCCAGCAGCTTATTCACTGGGGGCTATGGCTACACCTTC.